This TCR beta chain was recovered during a study of cytomegalovirus exposure and HLA in healthy donors. The CDR3 has 14 amino acids. V trimming: 4 bases; J trimming: 6 bases; junction bases outside the gene matches: 7. Germline lookup yields CDR1 SGHKS and CDR2 YYEKEE (reference sequence). Both 60 Vbeta primers and 13 Jbeta primers went into the PCR. Using immunoSEQ multiplex PCR, the repertoire was profiled, and TCRdb retains in-frame clones only, with some absent. The sample shows approximately 91,000 clones, approximately 69% of them seen only once. Concerning this clone: Its antigen is not identified.

General study results and limits: Associated with cytomegalovirus, according to the listing, were some 150 TCR beta chains.

The TCR was taken from a female donor in good health and CMV-seronegative. Material for sequencing was PBMCs. The gene calls are TRBV5-5 and TRBJ2-7; the match to TRBD1 covers 10 bases. CDR3 in amino acids: CASSAGQGLGEQYF. The CDR3 region has the DNA TGTGCCAGCAGCGCGGGACAGGGGTTGGGCGAGCAGTACTTC.